Given below is one T cell receptor beta chain in context. The repertoire was sequenced with immunoSEQ multiplex PCR; TCRdb's copy has only in-frame clones and lacks some. Among about 230,000 clones, approximately 90% were seen once, and the ten largest hold 2.5%. Participants were aged about 18 to 90 years, lived in roughly 23 US areas, and enrolled virtually. This entry comes from a study of blood T cell repertoires in COVID-19. V gave up 3 bases and J gave up 4 bases; unmatched junction bases: 4. The CDR3 runs to 14 residues. From germline, CDR1 is LNHDA and CDR2 SQIVND (reference sequence). Sequencing used PBMCs or T cells enriched from blood (not recorded which). The V call is TRBV19, the J call TRBJ2-3; 7 positions agree with TRBD2. This TCR derives from a middle-aged woman with acute COVID-19. This CDR3 is CASSIAAGADTQYF. DNA for the CDR3: TGTGCCAGTAGTATTGCGGCGGGGGCAGATACGCAGTATTTT.